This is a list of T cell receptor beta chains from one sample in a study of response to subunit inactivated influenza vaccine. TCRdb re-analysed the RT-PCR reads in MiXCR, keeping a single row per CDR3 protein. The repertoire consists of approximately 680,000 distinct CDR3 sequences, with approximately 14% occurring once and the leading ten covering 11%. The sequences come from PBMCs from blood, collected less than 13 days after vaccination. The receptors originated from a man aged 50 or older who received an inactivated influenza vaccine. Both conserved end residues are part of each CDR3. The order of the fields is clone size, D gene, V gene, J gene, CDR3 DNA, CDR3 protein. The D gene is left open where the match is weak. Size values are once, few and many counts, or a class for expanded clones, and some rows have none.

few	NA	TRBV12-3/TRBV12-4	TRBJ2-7	TGTGCCAGCAGCTCCAGGGTAAGCCGCCCCTACGAGCAGTACTTC	CASSSRVSRPYEQYF
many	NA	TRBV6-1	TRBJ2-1	TGTGCCAGCAGTGATGGCTACAATGAGCAGTTCTTC	CASSDGYNEQFF
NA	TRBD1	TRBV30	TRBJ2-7	TGTGCCTGGAGTGCCGACAGGGGGCCTTGGGAGCAGTACTTC	CAWSADRGPWEQYF
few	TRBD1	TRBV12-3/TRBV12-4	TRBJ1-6	TGTGCCAGCACACGGACAGGGGATTCACCCCTCCACTTT	CASTRTGDSPLHF
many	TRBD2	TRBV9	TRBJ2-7	TGTGCCAGCAGCCCTAGCGGAACCTCCTACGAGCAGTACTTC	CASSPSGTSYEQYF
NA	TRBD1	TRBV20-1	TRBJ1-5	TGCAGTGCTAGAGATCGTATAGGGACAGACAATCAGCCCCAGCATTTT	CSARDRIGTDNQPQHF
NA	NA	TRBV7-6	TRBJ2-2	TGTGCCAGCAGCGCCCTTCTGGCCACCGGGGAGCTGTTTTTT	CASSALLATGELFF
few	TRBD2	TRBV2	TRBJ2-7	TGTGCCAGCAGTGGGACTAGCGGGAGGCTCTCCTACGAGCAGTACTTC	CASSGTSGRLSYEQYF
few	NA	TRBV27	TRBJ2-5	TGTGCCAGCAGTTTGGCGGGCCTGAGTGGGGAGACCCAGTACTTC	CASSLAGLSGETQYF
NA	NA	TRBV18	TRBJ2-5	TGTGCCAGCTCACCAAGGAGGGGGCTTGGGGAGACCCAGTACTTC	CASSPRRGLGETQYF
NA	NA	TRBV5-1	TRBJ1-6	TGCGCCAGCAGCTTGGAGGCGGGGTATAATTCACCCCTCCACTTT	CASSLEAGYNSPLHF
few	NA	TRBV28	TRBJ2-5	TGTGCCAGCAGTTTTCCTCCTTCGGAGACCCAGTACTTC	CASSFPPSETQYF
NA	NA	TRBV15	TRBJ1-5	TGTGCCACCAGCAGAGATTTGGGAATCAGAGATCAGCCCCAGCATTTT	CATSRDLGIRDQPQHF
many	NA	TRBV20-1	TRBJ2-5	TGCAGTGCTCGAGGGGGTGAGGTTAGGGAGACCCAGTACTTC	CSARGGEVRETQYF
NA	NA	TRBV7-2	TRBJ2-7	TGTGCCAGCAGCTTTAGGGGGGAGGGCACCTACGAGCAGTACTTC	CASSFRGEGTYEQYF
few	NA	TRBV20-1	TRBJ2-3	TGCAGTGCTAGAGCCCGGCCGGGGCGGGGCCTTAGCACAGATACGCAGTATTTT	CSARARPGRGLSTDTQYF
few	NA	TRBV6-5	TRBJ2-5	TGTGCCAGCAGTTACGTGGTGGGAGAGACCCAGTACTTC	CASSYVVGETQYF
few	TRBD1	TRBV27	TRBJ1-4	TGTGCCAGCAGGACATACCTCCGGGACAGGGGAGAAAAACTGTTTTTT	CASRTYLRDRGEKLFF
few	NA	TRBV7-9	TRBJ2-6	TGTGCCAGCAGCAACAGATACTCTGGGGCCAACGTCCTGACTTTC	CASSNRYSGANVLTF
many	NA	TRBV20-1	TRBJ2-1	TGCAGTGCTAGAGTGGGACTCCCGCAAAACCGCGTTGAGCAGTTCTTC	CSARVGLPQNRVEQFF
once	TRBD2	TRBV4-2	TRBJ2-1	TGTACCAGCAGCCAAGAGGGTAGCGGGACCTACAATGAGCAGTTCTTC	CTSSQEGSGTYNEQFF
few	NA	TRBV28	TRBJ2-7	TGTGCCAGCAGTTTGGCGGGAAGGCCGATTCTGATCAACGAGCAGTACTTC	CASSLAGRPILINEQYF
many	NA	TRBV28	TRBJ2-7	TGTGCCAGCTTTAGACAGAGCTACGAGCAGTACTTC	CASFRQSYEQYF
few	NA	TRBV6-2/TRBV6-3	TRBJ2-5	TGTGCCAGCAAAGCAGGACGGTACCAAGAGACCCAGTACTTC	CASKAGRYQETQYF
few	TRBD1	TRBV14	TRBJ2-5	TGTGCCAGCAGCTACCGCCCGGGACAGGGGGCAGAGACCCAGTACTTC	CASSYRPGQGAETQYF
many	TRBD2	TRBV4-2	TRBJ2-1	TGTGCCAGCAGTCTCGCGGGGGGCCGACTCTACAATGAGCAGTTCTTC	CASSLAGGRLYNEQFF
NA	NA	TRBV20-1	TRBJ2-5	TGCAGTGCTAGAGAGGACAGAGAGACCCAGTACTTC	CSAREDRETQYF
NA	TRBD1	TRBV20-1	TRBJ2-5	TGCAGTGCTAGATTCGGGACAGGGGGGGAGACCCAGTACTTC	CSARFGTGGETQYF
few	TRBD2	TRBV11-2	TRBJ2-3	TGTGCCAGCAGCTCGCTAGCGGGTCAAGATACGCAGTATTTT	CASSSLAGQDTQYF
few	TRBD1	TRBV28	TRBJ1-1	TGTGCCAGCAGTTCGGAAAGGACAGGAAAAGCTTTCTTT	CASSSERTGKAFF
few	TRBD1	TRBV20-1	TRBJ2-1	TGCAGTCCCAGGACAGGGGGCGCTAAAAGGGGTGAGCAGTTCTTC	CSPRTGGAKRGEQFF
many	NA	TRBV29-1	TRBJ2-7	TGCAGCGTTGAAACCCTGCTTGGGATAAAGCAGTACTTC	CSVETLLGIKQYF
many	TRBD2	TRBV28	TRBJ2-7	TGTGCCAGCAGTTTAAGACTAGCGGGAGGGTTCCAGTACTTC	CASSLRLAGGFQYF
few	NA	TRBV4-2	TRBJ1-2	TGTGCCAGCAGCCACGAACAGAAAAACTATGGCTACACCTTC	CASSHEQKNYGYTF
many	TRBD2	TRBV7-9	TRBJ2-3	TGTGCCAGCAGCCCAGGAGCGGGAGCGGGCACAGATACGCAGTATTTT	CASSPGAGAGTDTQYF
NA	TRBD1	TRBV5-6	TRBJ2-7	TGTGCCAGCAGCATGGGACAGGGAAGGCTCGAGCAGTACTTC	CASSMGQGRLEQYF
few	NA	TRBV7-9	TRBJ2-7	TGTGCCAGCAGCTTAGAGGGGCTAGGCAGCCACTACGAGCAGTACTTC	CASSLEGLGSHYEQYF
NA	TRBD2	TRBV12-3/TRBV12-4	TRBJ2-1	TGTGCCAGCAAAAAGCGGGGCTCCTGGAACAATGAGCAGTTCTTC	CASKKRGSWNNEQFF
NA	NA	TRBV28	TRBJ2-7	TGTGCCAGCAGTCCCGGAAAGGGGGGCGAGCAGTACTTC	CASSPGKGGEQYF
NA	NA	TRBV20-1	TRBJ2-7	TGCAGTGCTAGAGAAAGACCCCCAAGAGAGCAGTACTTC	CSARERPPREQYF
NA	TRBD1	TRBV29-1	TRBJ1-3	TGCAGCGTTACACAGGGGGCTCGAAACACCATATATTTT	CSVTQGARNTIYF